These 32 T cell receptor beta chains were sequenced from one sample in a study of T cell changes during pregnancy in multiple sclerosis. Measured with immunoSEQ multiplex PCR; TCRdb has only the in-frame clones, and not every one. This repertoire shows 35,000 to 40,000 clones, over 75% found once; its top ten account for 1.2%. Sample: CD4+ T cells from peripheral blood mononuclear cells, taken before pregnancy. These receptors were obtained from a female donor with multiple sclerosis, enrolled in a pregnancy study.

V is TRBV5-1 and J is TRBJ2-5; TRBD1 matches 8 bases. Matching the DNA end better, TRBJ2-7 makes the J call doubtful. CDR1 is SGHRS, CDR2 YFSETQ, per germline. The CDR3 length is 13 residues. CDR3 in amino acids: CASSEGQAYEQYF. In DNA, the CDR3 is TGCGCCAGCAGCGAGGGACAGGCCTACGAGCAGTACTTC.

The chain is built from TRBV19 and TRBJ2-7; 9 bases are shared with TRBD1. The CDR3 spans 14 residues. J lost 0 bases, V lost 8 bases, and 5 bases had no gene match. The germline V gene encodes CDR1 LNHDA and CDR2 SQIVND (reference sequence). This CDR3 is CASHQQGASYEQYF. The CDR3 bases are TGTGCCAGTCACCAACAGGGGGCCTCCTACGAGCAGTACTTC.

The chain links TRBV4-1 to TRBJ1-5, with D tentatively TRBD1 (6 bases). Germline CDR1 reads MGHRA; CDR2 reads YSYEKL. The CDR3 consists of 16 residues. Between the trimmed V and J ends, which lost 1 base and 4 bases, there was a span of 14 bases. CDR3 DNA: TGCGCCAGCAGCCAAGCTCCGGGACAAATTAATCAGCCCCAGCATTTT. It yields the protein CASSQAPGQINQPQHF.

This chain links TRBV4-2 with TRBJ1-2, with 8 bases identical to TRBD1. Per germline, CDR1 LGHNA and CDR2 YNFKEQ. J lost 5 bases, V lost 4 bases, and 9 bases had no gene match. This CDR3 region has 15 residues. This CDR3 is CASSPSPGQVYGYTF. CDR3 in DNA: TGTGCCAGCAGCCCCTCCCCGGGACAGGTATATGGCTACACCTTC.

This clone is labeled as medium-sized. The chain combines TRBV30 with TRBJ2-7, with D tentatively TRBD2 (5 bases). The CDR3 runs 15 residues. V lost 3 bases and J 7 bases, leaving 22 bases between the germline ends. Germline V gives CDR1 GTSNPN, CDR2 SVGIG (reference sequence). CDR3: CAWRVSGLLPGEQYF. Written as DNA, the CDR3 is TGTGCCTGGAGGGTTTCGGGCCTTCTACCGGGGGAGCAGTACTTC.

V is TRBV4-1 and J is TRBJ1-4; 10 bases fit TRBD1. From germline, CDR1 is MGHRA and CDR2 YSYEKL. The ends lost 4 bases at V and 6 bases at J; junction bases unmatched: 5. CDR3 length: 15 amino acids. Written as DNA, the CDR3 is TGCGCCAGCAGCCGAACCGGGACAGGGGATGAAAAACTGTTTTTT. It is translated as CASSRTGTGDEKLFF.

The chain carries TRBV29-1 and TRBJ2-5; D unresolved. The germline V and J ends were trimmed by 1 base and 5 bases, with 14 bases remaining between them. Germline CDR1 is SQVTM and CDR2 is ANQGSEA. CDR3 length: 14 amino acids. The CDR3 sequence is CSVEGDRPGETQYF. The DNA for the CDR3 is TGCAGCGTTGAAGGTGATCGTCCTGGCGAGACCCAGTACTTC.

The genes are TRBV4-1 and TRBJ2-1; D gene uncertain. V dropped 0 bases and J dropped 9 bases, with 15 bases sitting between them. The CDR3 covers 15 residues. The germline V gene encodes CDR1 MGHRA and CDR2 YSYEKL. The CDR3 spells CASSQDETVDGEQFF. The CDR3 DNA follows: TGCGCCAGCAGCCAAGATGAAACAGTGGATGGTGAGCAGTTCTTC.

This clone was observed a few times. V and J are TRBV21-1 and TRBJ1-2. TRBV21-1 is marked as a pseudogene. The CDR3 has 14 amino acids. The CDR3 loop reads CASSGRFANYGYTF. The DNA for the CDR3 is TGTGCCAGCAGCGGGAGATTCGCTAACTATGGCTACACCTTC.

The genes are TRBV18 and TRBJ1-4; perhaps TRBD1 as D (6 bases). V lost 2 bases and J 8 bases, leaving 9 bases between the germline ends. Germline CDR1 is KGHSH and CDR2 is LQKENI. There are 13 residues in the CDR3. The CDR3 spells CASSPGTTEKLFF. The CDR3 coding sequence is TGTGCCAGCTCACCAGGGACAACCGAAAAACTGTTTTTT.

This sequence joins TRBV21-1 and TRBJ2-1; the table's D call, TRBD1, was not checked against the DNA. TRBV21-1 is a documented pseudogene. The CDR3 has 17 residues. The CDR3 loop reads CASSTEPGTGAYNEQFF. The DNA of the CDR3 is TGTGCCAGCAGCACTGAGCCCGGGACAGGGGCCTACAATGAGCAGTTCTTC.

CDR3 residues: CSAPLELAQYF. DNA of the CDR3: TGCAGTGCTCCATTAGAACTAGCGCAGTATTTT. This chain joins TRBV20-1 and TRBJ2-3; D perhaps matches TRBD2 (5 bases). The CDR3 has 11 residues. Germline assignment: CDR1 DFQATT and CDR2 SNEGSKA (reference sequence). The ends were cut back, 5 bases at V and 10 bases at J, with 13 bases in the middle.

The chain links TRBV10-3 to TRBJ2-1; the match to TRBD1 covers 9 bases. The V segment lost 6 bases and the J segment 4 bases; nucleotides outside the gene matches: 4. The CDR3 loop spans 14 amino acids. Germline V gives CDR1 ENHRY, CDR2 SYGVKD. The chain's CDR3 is CAISRDRVYNEQFF. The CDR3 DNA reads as TGTGCCATCAGCCGGGACAGGGTATACAATGAGCAGTTCTTC.

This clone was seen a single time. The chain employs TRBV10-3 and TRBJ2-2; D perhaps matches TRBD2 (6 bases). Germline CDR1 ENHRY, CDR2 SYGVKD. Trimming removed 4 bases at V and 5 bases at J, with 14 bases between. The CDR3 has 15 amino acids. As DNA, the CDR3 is TGTGCCATCAGTGTTAGGGAGGTGGATACCGGGGAGCTGTTTTTT. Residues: CAISVREVDTGELFF.

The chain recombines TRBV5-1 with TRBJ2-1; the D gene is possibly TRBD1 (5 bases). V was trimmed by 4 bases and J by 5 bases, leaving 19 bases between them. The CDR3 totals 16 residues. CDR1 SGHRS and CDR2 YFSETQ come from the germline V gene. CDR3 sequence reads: CASSTKGKKPDNEQFF. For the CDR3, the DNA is TGCGCCAGCAGCACGAAGGGGAAAAAACCTGACAATGAGCAGTTCTTC.

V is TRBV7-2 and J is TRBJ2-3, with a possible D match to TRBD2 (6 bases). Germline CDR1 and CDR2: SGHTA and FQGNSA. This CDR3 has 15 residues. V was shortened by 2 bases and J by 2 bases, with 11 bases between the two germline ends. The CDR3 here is CASSLSSGATDTQYF. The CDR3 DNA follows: TGTGCCAGCAGCTTAAGTTCGGGAGCCACAGATACGCAGTATTTT.

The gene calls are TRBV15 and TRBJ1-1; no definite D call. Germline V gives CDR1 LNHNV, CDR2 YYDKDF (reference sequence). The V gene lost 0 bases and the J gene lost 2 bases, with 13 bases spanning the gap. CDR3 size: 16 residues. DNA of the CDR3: TGTGCCACCAGCAGAGATCGAGGGAGGTTCAACACTGAAGCTTTCTTT. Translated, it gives CATSRDRGRFNTEAFF. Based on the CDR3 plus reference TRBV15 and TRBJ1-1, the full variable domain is DAMVIQNPRYQVTQFGKPVTLSCSQTLNHNVMYWYQQKSSQAPKLLFHYYDKDFNNEADTPDNFQSRRPNTSFCFLDIRSPGLGDTAMYLCATSRDRGRFNTEAFFGQGTRLTVV.

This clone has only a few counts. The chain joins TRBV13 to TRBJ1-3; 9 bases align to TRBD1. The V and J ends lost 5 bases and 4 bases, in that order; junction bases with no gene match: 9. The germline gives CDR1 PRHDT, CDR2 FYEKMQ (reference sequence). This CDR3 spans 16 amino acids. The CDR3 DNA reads TGTGCCAGCAGCAATCGCGGGACAGGGACCGGAAACACCATATATTTT. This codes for CASSNRGTGTGNTIYF.

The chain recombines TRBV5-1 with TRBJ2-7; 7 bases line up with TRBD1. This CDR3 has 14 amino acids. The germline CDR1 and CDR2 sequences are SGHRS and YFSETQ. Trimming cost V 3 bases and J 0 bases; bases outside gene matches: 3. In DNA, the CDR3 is TGCGCCAGCAGCTCGTGGGACAGCTCCTACGAGCAGTACTTC. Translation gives CASSSWDSSYEQYF.

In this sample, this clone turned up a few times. CDR3 in DNA: TGTGCCATCAGCGGGGAGAAGGGTGAAAAACTGTTTTTT. Translated, it gives CAISGEKGEKLFF. The rearrangement links TRBV10-3 to TRBJ1-4; D gene ambiguous. The germline V and J ends were trimmed by 6 bases and 7 bases, with 12 bases remaining between them. Germline V gene data show CDR1 as ENHRY and CDR2 as SYGVKD. The CDR3 covers 13 residues.

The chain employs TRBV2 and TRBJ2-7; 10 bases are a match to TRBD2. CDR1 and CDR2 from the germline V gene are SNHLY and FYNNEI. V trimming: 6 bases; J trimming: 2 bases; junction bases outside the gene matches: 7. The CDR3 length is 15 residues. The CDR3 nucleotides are TGTGCCAGCAGGGCGGGGACTAGCGAAACCTACGAGCAGTACTTC. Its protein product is CASRAGTSETYEQYF.

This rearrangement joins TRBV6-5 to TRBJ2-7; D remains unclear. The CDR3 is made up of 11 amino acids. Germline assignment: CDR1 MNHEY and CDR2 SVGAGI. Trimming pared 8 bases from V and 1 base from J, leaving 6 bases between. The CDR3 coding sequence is TGTGCCAGCGGGCGTTCCTACGAGCAGTACTTC. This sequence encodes CASGRSYEQYF.

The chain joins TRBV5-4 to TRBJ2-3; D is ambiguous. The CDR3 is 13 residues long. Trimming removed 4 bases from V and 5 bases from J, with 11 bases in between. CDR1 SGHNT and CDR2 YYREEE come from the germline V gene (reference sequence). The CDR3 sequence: CASSPAYGDTQYF. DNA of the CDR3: TGTGCCAGCAGCCCCGCCTACGGAGATACGCAGTATTTT.

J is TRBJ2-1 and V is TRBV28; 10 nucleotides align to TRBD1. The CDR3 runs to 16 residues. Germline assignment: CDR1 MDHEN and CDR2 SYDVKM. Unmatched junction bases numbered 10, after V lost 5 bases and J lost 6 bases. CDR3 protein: CASSVTGQGRGNEQFF. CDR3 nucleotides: TGTGCCAGCAGTGTTACGGGACAGGGGCGAGGCAATGAGCAGTTCTTC.

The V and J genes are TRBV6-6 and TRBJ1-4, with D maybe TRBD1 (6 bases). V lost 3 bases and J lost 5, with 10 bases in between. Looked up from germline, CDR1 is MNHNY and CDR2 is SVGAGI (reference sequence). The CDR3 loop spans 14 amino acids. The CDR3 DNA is TGTGCCAGCAGTTATAACAGGGTAAATGAAAAACTGTTTTTT. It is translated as CASSYNRVNEKLFF.

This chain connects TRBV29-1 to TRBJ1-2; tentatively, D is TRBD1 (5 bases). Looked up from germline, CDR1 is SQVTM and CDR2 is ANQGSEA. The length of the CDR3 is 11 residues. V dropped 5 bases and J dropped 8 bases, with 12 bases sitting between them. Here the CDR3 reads CSVSPGLGYTF. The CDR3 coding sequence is TGCAGCGTTAGCCCAGGGCTAGGCTACACCTTC.

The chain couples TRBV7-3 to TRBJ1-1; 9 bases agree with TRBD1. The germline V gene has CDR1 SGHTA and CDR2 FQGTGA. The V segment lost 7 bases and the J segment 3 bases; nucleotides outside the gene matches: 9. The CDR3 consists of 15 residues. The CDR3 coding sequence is TGTGCCAGCACACGGACAGGGGAATATGACACTGAAGCTTTCTTT. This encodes CASTRTGEYDTEAFF. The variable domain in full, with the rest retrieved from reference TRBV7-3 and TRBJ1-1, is GAGVSQTPSNKVTEKGKYVELRCDPISGHTALYWYRQSLGQGPEFLIYFQGTGAADDSGLPNDRFFAVRPEGSVSTLKIQRTERGDSAVYLCASTRTGEYDTEAFFGQGTRLTVV.

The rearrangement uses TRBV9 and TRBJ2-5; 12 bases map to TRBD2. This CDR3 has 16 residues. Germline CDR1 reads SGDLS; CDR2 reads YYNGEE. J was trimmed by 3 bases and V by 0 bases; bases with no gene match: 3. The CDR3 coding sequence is TGTGCCAGCAGCGTAGGCCGGACTAGCGGGGAAGAGACCCAGTACTTC. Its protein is CASSVGRTSGEETQYF.

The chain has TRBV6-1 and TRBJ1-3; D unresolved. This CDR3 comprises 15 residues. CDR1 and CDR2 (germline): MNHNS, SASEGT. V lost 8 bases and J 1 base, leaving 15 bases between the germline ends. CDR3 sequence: CASAALGLSGNTIYF. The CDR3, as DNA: TGTGCCAGCGCCGCGCTCGGGTTATCTGGAAACACCATATATTTT.

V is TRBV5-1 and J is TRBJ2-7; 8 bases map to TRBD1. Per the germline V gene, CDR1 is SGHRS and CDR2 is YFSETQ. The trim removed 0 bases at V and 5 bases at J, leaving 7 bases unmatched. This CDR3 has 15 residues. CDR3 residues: CASSLARTGIDEQYF. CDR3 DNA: TGCGCCAGCAGCTTGGCTAGGACAGGGATCGACGAGCAGTACTTC.

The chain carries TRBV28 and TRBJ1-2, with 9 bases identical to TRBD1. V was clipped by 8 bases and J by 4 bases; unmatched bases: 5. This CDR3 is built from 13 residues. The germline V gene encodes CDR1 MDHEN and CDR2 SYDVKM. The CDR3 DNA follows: TGTGCCAGCCTCGAGACAGGGGGCTATGGCTACACCTTC. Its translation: CASLETGGYGYTF.

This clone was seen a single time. This CDR3 reads CASSLDSLGGTDTQYF. The CDR3 bases are TGTGCCAGCAGCCTGGACAGCCTAGGGGGCACAGATACGCAGTATTTT. This rearrangement joins TRBV7-9 to TRBJ2-3; tentative D call: TRBD1 (6 bases). Germline V gene lookup returns CDR1 SEHNR and CDR2 FQNEAQ (reference sequence). The CDR3 sequence is 16 residues long. V dropped 5 bases and J dropped 1 base, with 16 bases sitting between them.